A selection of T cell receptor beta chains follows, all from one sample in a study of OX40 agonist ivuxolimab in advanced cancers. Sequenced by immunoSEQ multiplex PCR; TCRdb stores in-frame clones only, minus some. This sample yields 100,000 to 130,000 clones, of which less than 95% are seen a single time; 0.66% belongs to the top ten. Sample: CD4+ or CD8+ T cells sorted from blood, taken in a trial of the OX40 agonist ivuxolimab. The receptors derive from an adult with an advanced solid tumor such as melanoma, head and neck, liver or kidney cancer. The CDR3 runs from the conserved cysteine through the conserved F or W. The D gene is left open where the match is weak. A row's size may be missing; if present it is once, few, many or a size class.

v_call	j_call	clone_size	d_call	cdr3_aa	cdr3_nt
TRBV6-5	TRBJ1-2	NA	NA	CASSQTGSYGYTF	TGTGCCAGCAGCCAAACAGGGAGCTATGGCTACACCTTC
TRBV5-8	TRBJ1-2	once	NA	CASSLIWEGYTF	TGTGCCAGCAGCTTGATTTGGGAGGGCTACACCTTC
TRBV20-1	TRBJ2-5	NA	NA	CSARQGETQYF	TGCAGTGCTAGGCAGGGTGAGACCCAGTACTTC
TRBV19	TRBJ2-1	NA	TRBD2	CASSSGTSGSYNEQFF	TGTGCCAGTAGTTCGGGGACTAGCGGGTCCTACAATGAGCAGTTCTTC
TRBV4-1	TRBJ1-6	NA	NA	CASSQDGGSYNSPLHF	TGCGCCAGCAGCCAAGATGGGGGCTCCTATAATTCACCCCTCCACTTT
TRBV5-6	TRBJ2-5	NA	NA	CASSLPQETQYF	TGTGCCAGCAGCTTGCCCCAAGAGACCCAGTACTTC
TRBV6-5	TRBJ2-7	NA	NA	CASRHERRGPYEQYF	TGTGCCAGCAGGCACGAACGGCGGGGCCCCTACGAGCAGTACTTC
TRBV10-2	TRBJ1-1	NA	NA	CASSESVSAMLNTEAFF	TGCGCCAGCAGTGAGTCGGTCTCAGCCATGCTTAACACTGAAGCTTTCTTT
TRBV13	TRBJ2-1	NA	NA	CASSLRQSEQFF	TGTGCCAGCAGCTTGAGGCAGAGTGAGCAGTTCTTC
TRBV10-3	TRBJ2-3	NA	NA	CAISGSVGADTQYF	TGTGCCATCAGTGGTAGCGTGGGGGCTGATACGCAGTATTTT
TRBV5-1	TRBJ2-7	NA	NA	CASSLSTAGLPNEQYF	TGCGCCAGCAGCTTGTCCACGGCGGGCTTACCGAACGAGCAGTACTTC